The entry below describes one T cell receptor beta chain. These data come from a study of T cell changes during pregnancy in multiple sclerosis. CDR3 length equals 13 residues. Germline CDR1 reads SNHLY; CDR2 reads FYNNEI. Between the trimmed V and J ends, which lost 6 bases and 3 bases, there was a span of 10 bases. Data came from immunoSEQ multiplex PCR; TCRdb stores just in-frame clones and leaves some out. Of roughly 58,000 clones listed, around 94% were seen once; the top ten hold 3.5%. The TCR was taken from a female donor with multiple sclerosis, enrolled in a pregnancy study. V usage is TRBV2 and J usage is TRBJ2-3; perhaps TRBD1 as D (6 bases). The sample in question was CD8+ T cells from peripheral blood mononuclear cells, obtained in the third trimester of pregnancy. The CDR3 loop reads CASSDRTTDTQYF. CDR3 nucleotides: TGTGCCAGCAGCGACAGGACAACAGATACGCAGTATTTT.